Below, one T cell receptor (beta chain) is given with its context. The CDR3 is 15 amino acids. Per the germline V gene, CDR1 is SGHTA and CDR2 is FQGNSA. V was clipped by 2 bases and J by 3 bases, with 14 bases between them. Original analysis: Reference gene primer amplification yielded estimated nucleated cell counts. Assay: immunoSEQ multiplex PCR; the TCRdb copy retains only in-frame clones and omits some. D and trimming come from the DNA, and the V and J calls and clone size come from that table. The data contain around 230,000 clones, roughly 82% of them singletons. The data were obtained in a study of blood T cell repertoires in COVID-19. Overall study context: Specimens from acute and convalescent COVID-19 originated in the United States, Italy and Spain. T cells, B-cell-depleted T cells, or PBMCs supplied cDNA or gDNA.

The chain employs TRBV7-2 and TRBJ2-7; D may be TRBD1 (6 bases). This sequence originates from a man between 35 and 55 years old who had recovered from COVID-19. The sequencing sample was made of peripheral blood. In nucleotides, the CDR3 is TGTGCCAGCAGCTTACGGGCAGGGGCCCTCTACGAGCAGTACTTC. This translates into CASSLRAGALYEQYF.